A single sample is the source of the 30 T cell receptor beta chains below, sequenced in a study of beta chain features in type 1 diabetes. These receptors' antigens are unknown. Reverse transcribing all isolated RNA meant expressed TCRB transcripts were sequenced. Profiling relied on immunoSEQ multiplex PCR, and the TCRdb table lists in-frame clones only, not all of them. This sample has about 47,000 clones, with 35% to 55% found just once. Points from the study as a whole: Shortening that was moderate but significant affected the TCRB CDR3s of Type 1 diabetes patients in all four CD4+ subsets.

The sample taken for sequencing was stem cell memory CD4+ T cells from blood. The receptors shown here come from a man aged 25 to 40 with type 1 diabetes.

This chain joins TRBV19 and TRBJ2-7; 7 nucleotides match TRBD1. V lost 6 bases and J lost 0; bases outside the gene matches: 5. The CDR3 contains 14 residues. Germline CDR1 is LNHDA and CDR2 is SQIVND (reference sequence). The CDR3, as DNA: TGTGCCAGTAGCCCTAGGACAGGCTCCTACGAGCAGTACTTC. Amino acids: CASSPRTGSYEQYF.

The chain combines TRBV5-8 with TRBJ2-3; 11 bases are shared with TRBD2. Looked up from germline, CDR1 is SGHTS and CDR2 is YDEGEE. Trimming took 0 bases from V and 5 from J; bases not matched to a gene: 5. The CDR3 extends over 16 amino acids. The CDR3 sequence is CASSLGLAGKVDTQYF. CDR3 sequence (DNA): TGTGCCAGCAGCTTGGGACTAGCGGGAAAGGTAGATACGCAGTATTTT.

The chain uses TRBV7-8 and TRBJ2-2; D might be TRBD1 (6 bases). V lost 5 bases and J lost 7, with 23 bases in between. The CDR3 is 17 residues long. Germline-derived CDR1 and CDR2 are SGHVS and FQNEAQ. CDR3 protein: CASSPGSRGRSVGELFF. The CDR3 region has the DNA TGTGCCAGCAGCCCAGGTTCCAGGGGACGTAGCGTCGGGGAGCTGTTTTTT.

V gene TRBV28 combines with J gene TRBJ1-5; unclear D gene. Germline V lookup: CDR1 MDHEN, CDR2 SYDVKM. V was pared by 5 bases and J by 9 bases, with 14 bases between. This CDR3 region has 13 residues. The chain's CDR3 is CASSPSPYRPQHF. The CDR3 DNA reads as TGTGCCAGCAGTCCCTCCCCGTATCGGCCCCAGCATTTT.

The chain has TRBV19 and TRBJ1-5; 7 bases fit TRBD1. V was pared by 10 bases and J by 5 bases, with 14 bases of the junction left unmatched. The CDR3 is 15 amino acids. Per the germline V gene, CDR1 is LNHDA and CDR2 is SQIVND (reference sequence). The CDR3 nucleotides are TGTGCCACTCGTTCCGGGACAGCCGGGTATCAGCCCCAGCATTTT. This codes for CATRSGTAGYQPQHF.

The rearrangement uses TRBV7-6 and TRBJ2-7; D call uncertain. Germline assignment: CDR1 SGHVS and CDR2 FNYEAQ. V lost 1 base to trimming and J lost 2 bases, with 3 bases between them. This CDR3 is built from 12 residues. This CDR3 reads CASSLDTYEQYF. The DNA of the CDR3 is TGTGCCAGCAGCTTAGATACCTACGAGCAGTACTTC.

CDR3 sequence (DNA): TGTGCCAGCTCAGGCGGGAGCAATCAGCCCCAGCATTTT. As protein: CASSGGSNQPQHF. The chain is built from TRBV18 and TRBJ1-5; D ambiguous. Between the trimmed V and J ends, which lost 5 bases and 1 base, there was a span of 6 bases. The CDR3 runs 13 residues. In germline, CDR1 is KGHSH, CDR2 LQKENI.

The chain carries TRBV28 and TRBJ2-1; D is possibly TRBD2 (5 bases). The V end was cut by 4 bases, the J end by 0 bases, with 22 bases between. There are 19 residues in the CDR3. In germline, CDR1 is MDHEN, CDR2 SYDVKM. The CDR3 DNA reads as TGTGCCAGCAGTTCCCCCGGCCTTCAGCGGCATAGCTCCTACAATGAGCAGTTCTTC. Translation gives CASSSPGLQRHSSYNEQFF.

The chain combines TRBV5-5 with TRBJ2-5; D might be TRBD2 (5 bases). The length of the CDR3 is 13 residues. The V gene lost 5 bases and the J gene lost 2 bases, with 10 bases spanning the gap. Germline-derived CDR1 and CDR2 are SGHKS and YYEKEE (reference sequence). The CDR3, as DNA: TGTGCCAGCAGTCGGGAAGCTCAAGAGACCCAGTACTTC. Translating gives CASSREAQETQYF.

The chain recombines TRBV5-1 with TRBJ2-7; 7 bases agree with TRBD2. CDR1 SGHRS and CDR2 YFSETQ come from the germline V gene. V gave up 0 bases and J gave up 2 bases; unmatched junction bases: 8. The CDR3 spans 16 residues. The CDR3 sequence is CASSLGPRAGAYEQYF. The CDR3, as DNA: TGCGCCAGCAGCTTGGGCCCCCGTGCGGGAGCCTACGAGCAGTACTTC.

The chain couples TRBV7-6 to TRBJ2-7; possibly TRBD2 for D (5 bases). CDR3 length: 12 amino acids. CDR1 is SGHVS and CDR2 is FNYEAQ in the germline V gene. The V and J ends lost 5 bases and 5 bases respectively, with 10 bases between them. CDR3 in amino acids: CASSKGDHEQYF. The CDR3 DNA sequence: TGTGCCAGCAGCAAGGGAGACCACGAGCAGTACTTC.

The chain carries TRBV28 and TRBJ2-5; a weak D match, TRBD1 (6 bases). Germline CDR1 is MDHEN and CDR2 is SYDVKM. The CDR3 has 15 amino acids. V shed 4 bases and J shed 3 bases, with 15 bases lying between them. The CDR3 spells CASSSTGTTKETQYF. Written as DNA, the CDR3 is TGTGCCAGCAGTTCAACCGGGACAACGAAAGAGACCCAGTACTTC. The full variable domain, its missing parts supplied by reference TRBV28 and TRBJ2-5, is DVKVTQSSRYLVKRTGEKVFLECVQDMDHENMFWYRQDPGLGLRLIYFSYDVKMKEKGDIPEGYSVSREKKERFSLILESASTNQTSMYLCASSSTGTTKETQYFGPGTRLLVL.

As concerns this clone: The sample holds other DNA sequences that translate to the same CDR3. Written as DNA, the CDR3 is TGTGCCAGCTCACCCGGACAGGGGGCGACTGAAGCTTTCTTT. Translating gives CASSPGQGATEAFF. The rearrangement joins TRBV18 to TRBJ1-1; 11 positions agree with TRBD1. CDR3 length: 14 residues. CDR1 and CDR2 from the germline V gene are KGHSH and LQKENI. J lost 5 bases, V lost 3 bases, and 2 bases had no gene match.

The chain uses TRBV5-1 and TRBJ1-1, with D unclear. CDR3 size: 16 residues. The V end lost 6 bases, the J end lost 3 bases, and 21 bases lay between the germline ends. The V gene's germline CDR1 is SGHRS and CDR2 YFSETQ. DNA of the CDR3: TGCGCCAGCAAGGGAGGGCCGAACCCCGGAGACACTGAAGCTTTCTTT. Amino acid sequence: CASKGGPNPGDTEAFF.

V and J are TRBV6-6 and TRBJ1-2, with a possible D match to TRBD1 (5 bases). The V gene's germline CDR1 is MNHNY and CDR2 SVGAGI (reference sequence). V was cut by 8 bases and J by 8 bases, with 12 bases left in between. The CDR3 is made up of 11 amino acids. In DNA, the CDR3 is TGTGCCAGCGCCGGAGGGGACGGCTACACCTTC. Encoded protein: CASAGGDGYTF.

The rearrangement joins TRBV5-1 to TRBJ2-1, with TRBD2 identical over 12 bases. V shed 0 bases, J shed 8 bases, and the junction held 6 bases outside the gene matches. Germline lookup yields CDR1 SGHRS and CDR2 YFSETQ. The CDR3 contains 16 residues. The CDR3 DNA follows: TGCGCCAGCAGCTTGGTTCTAGCGGGAGGGCACGATGAGCAGTTCTTC. Its protein is CASSLVLAGGHDEQFF. The whole variable domain, remainder taken from reference TRBV5-1 and TRBJ2-1, is KAGVTQTPRYLIKTRGQQVTLSCSPISGHRSVSWYQQTPGQGLQFLFEYFSETQRNKGNFPGRFSGRQFSNSRSEMNVSTLELGDSALYLCASSLVLAGGHDEQFFGPGTRLTVL.

The chain is built from TRBV29-1 and TRBJ2-5; possible D gene TRBD2, 6 bases. Germline loops: CDR1 SQVTM, CDR2 ANQGSEA. CDR3 length: 11 amino acids. V shed 7 bases and J shed 5 bases, with 11 bases lying between them. CDR3 region: CSARRGETQYF. CDR3 DNA sequence: TGCAGCGCGCGACGGGGGGAGACCCAGTACTTC.

J is TRBJ2-3 and V is TRBV7-3, with 8 nucleotides matching TRBD2. Germline V gives CDR1 SGHTA, CDR2 FQGTGA. CDR3 size: 15 residues. V shed 5 bases, J shed 4 bases, and the junction held 8 bases outside the gene matches. This CDR3 reads CASSRLGLAADTQYF. Written as DNA, the CDR3 is TGTGCCAGCAGCCGACTTGGACTAGCCGCAGATACGCAGTATTTT.

The chain has TRBV12-5 and TRBJ2-5; TRBD1 is a possible D gene (6 bases). The CDR3 runs 13 residues. V was shortened by 4 bases and J by 1 base, with 7 bases between the two germline ends. Germline-derived CDR1 and CDR2 are LGHNT and FRNRAP. As DNA, the CDR3 is TGTGCTAGTGGTTGGGACATCCAAGAGACCCAGTACTTC. Residues: CASGWDIQETQYF. The complete variable domain, with remaining parts taken from reference TRBV12-5 and TRBJ2-5, reads DARVTQTPRHKVTEMGQEVTMRCQPILGHNTVFWYRQTMMQGLELLAYFRNRAPLDDSGMPKDRFSAEMPDATLATLKIQPSEPRDSAVYFCASGWDIQETQYFGPGTRLLVL.

The chain is built from TRBV7-9 and TRBJ2-3; D perhaps matches TRBD1 (5 bases). Germline CDR1 SEHNR, CDR2 FQNEAQ (reference sequence). This CDR3 is built from 14 residues. Trimming removed 3 bases at V and 1 base at J, with 8 bases between. In nucleotides, the CDR3 is TGTGCCAGCAGCTTCCAGGGTGGCACAGATACGCAGTATTTT. Amino acid sequence: CASSFQGGTDTQYF.

This clone appeared a few times. This chain uses TRBV2 with TRBJ2-1; D is perhaps TRBD2 (6 bases). Germline V lookup: CDR1 SNHLY, CDR2 FYNNEI. The V end was cut by 7 bases, the J end by 0 bases, with 10 bases between. CDR3 length: 14 residues. CDR3 bases: TGTGCCAGCATATCCGGGGGCTCCTACAATGAGCAGTTCTTC. Protein product: CASISGGSYNEQFF.

J is TRBJ2-1 and V is TRBV2; D not resolved. The germline V gene has CDR1 SNHLY and CDR2 FYNNEI. V lost 8 bases and J lost 4, with 9 bases in between. The CDR3 consists of 12 residues. The CDR3 protein is CASSRSYNEQFF. The DNA for the CDR3 is TGTGCCAGCTCACGGAGTTACAATGAGCAGTTCTTC.

The rearrangement joins TRBV5-5 to TRBJ1-1, with 9 bases identical to TRBD1. V shed 7 bases, J shed 6 bases, and the junction held 7 bases outside the gene matches. This CDR3 has 13 residues. Germline loops: CDR1 SGHKS, CDR2 YYEKEE (reference sequence). This CDR3 reads CASLWTGDAEAFF. CDR3 DNA sequence: TGTGCCAGCCTTTGGACAGGGGACGCTGAAGCTTTCTTT.

V is TRBV6-6 and J is TRBJ2-5; 8 nucleotides agree with TRBD2. Germline values: CDR1 MNHNY, CDR2 SVGAGI (reference sequence). V was pared by 6 bases and J by 5 bases, with 5 bases of the junction left unmatched. The CDR3 runs 13 residues. CDR3 in DNA: TGTGCCAGCAGCCAGACTAGCGCCGAGACCCAGTACTTC. This codes for CASSQTSAETQYF.

This clone turned up a few times. The rearrangement joins TRBV11-1 to TRBJ2-7; maybe TRBD1 (6 bases). Trimming removed 4 bases at V and 0 bases at J, with 10 bases between. The CDR3 spans 14 residues. From germline, CDR1 is SGHAT and CDR2 FQDESV (reference sequence). The CDR3 reads CASSSTGSSYEQYF. In nucleotides, the CDR3 is TGTGCCAGCAGCTCCACAGGGAGCTCCTACGAGCAGTACTTC.

This clone has just a few counts. V gene TRBV6-1 combines with J gene TRBJ2-7; D unresolved. Between the trimmed V and J ends, which lost 6 bases and 4 bases, there was a span of 16 bases. From germline, CDR1 is MNHNS and CDR2 SASEGT. This CDR3 comprises 14 residues. The CDR3 region has the DNA TGTGCCAGCAGCCCCTTGCTAGAGAAGTACGAGCAGTACTTC. Translation gives CASSPLLEKYEQYF.

The chain uses TRBV5-1 and TRBJ2-7; TRBD1 might be the D (6 bases). Trimming pared 4 bases from V and 3 bases from J, leaving 20 bases between. This CDR3 is built from 16 residues. CDR1 is SGHRS and CDR2 is YFSETQ in the germline V gene. CDR3: CASSTTGGTGRYEQYF. The CDR3 nucleotides read TGCGCCAGCAGCACAACGGGTGGTACAGGGCGCTACGAGCAGTACTTC.

The J gene is TRBJ2-2, the V gene TRBV14; maybe TRBD2 (5 bases). There are 15 residues in the CDR3. V lost 1 base, J lost 2 bases, and 8 bases lay in between. Germline CDR1 is SGHDN and CDR2 is FVKESK. In DNA form, the CDR3 reads TGTGCCAGCAGCCAAGGGCCTAGCAACACCGGGGAGCTGTTTTTT. The encoded protein is CASSQGPSNTGELFF.

In DNA, the CDR3 is TGCAGCGTTGAGGGTAGGGGGACCAAAAACATTCAGTACTTC. It yields the protein CSVEGRGTKNIQYF. The chain combines TRBV29-1 with TRBJ2-4; weak D call: TRBD1 (6 bases). Trimming pared 3 bases from V and 2 bases from J, leaving 11 bases between. Germline V lookup: CDR1 SQVTM, CDR2 ANQGSEA. The CDR3 sequence is 14 residues long. Based on the CDR3 plus reference TRBV29-1 and TRBJ2-4, the full variable domain is SAVISQKPSRDICQRGTSLTIQCQVDSQVTMMFWYRQQPGQSLTLIATANQGSEATYESGFVIDKFPISRPNLTFSTLTVSNMSPEDSSIYLCSVEGRGTKNIQYFGAGTRLSVL.

The V call is TRBV29-1, the J call TRBJ1-2; TRBD1 aligns across 7 bases. CDR3 length: 12 amino acids. J gave up 8 bases and V 7 bases, and 10 bases lay outside the gene matches. Germline CDR1 and CDR2: SQVTM and ANQGSEA. The DNA of the CDR3 is TGCAGCGCCTATTCACAGGGGCAAGGCTACACCTTC. It specifies CSAYSQGQGYTF. Looking up the rest from reference TRBV29-1 and TRBJ1-2 gives the full variable domain: SAVISQKPSRDICQRGTSLTIQCQVDSQVTMMFWYRQQPGQSLTLIATANQGSEATYESGFVIDKFPISRPNLTFSTLTVSNMSPEDSSIYLCSAYSQGQGYTFGSGTRLTVV.